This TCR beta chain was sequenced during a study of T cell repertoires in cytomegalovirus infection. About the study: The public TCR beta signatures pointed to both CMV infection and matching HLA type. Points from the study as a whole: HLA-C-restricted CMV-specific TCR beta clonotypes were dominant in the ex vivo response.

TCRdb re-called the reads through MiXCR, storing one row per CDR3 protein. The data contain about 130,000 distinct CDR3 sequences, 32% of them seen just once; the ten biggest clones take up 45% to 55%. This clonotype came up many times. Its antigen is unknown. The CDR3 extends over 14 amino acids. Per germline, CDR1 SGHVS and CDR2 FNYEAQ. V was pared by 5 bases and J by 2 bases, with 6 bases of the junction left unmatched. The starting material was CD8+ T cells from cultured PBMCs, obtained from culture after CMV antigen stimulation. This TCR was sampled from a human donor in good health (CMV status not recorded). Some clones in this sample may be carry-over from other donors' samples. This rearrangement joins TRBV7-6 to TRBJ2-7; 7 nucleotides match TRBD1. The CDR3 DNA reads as TGTGCCAGCAGCCCGACAGGGAACCCCTACGAGCAGTACTTC. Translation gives CASSPTGNPYEQYF.